Presented here are 11 T cell receptor beta chains from one specimen sequenced in a study of cytomegalovirus exposure and HLA in healthy donors. Researchers ran the PCR with 60 Vbeta and 13 Jbeta primers. Using immunoSEQ multiplex PCR, the repertoire was profiled, and TCRdb retains in-frame clones only, with some absent. Of almost 95,000 clones in the sample, 50% to 80% were seen once. The sequenced sample consisted of PBMCs. The receptors derive from a man aged 30 to 45 in good health and CMV-seronegative.

The J gene is TRBJ2-7, the V gene TRBV6-1; 11 nucleotides match TRBD1. Per germline, CDR1 MNHNS and CDR2 SASEGT. The CDR3 sequence is 15 residues long. After removal of 4 bases from V and 4 bases from J, the junction contained 6 bases not matched to a gene. As DNA, the CDR3 is TGTGCCAGCAGTGCGGGACAGGGGGGGTTTTACGAGCAGTACTTC. It is translated as CASSAGQGGFYEQYF.

The chain is built from TRBV7-9 and TRBJ2-1; possible D gene TRBD2, 6 bases. The germline V gene has CDR1 SEHNR and CDR2 FQNEAQ (reference sequence). The CDR3 contains 15 residues. The V and J ends lost 5 bases and 7 bases respectively, with 18 bases between them. The CDR3 loop reads CASSLGTSVMNEQFF. CDR3 in DNA: TGTGCCAGCAGCCTAGGGACTTCAGTGATGAATGAGCAGTTCTTC.

This chain connects TRBV15 to TRBJ1-6, with D possibly TRBD1 on 5 matching bases. There are 19 residues in the CDR3. The V gene's germline CDR1 is LNHNV and CDR2 YYDKDF (reference sequence). V shed 1 base and J shed 4 bases, with 20 bases lying between them. Written as DNA, the CDR3 is TGTGCCACCAGCAGAGTATTATATCGGAGGGGACCTTATAATTCACCCCTCCACTTT. Translating it yields CATSRVLYRRGPYNSPLHF.

The rearrangement joins TRBV19 to TRBJ1-1, with D unresolved. CDR1 LNHDA and CDR2 SQIVND come from the germline V gene (reference sequence). The V gene lost 1 base and the J gene lost 0 bases, with 3 bases spanning the gap. This CDR3 has 13 amino acids. CDR3 DNA: TGTGCCAGTAGTATAGCATTGAACACTGAAGCTTTCTTT. This gives the protein CASSIALNTEAFF.

The rearrangement joins TRBV4-3 to TRBJ1-1; weak D call: TRBD1 (6 bases). The CDR3 runs to 13 residues. Germline V gives CDR1 LGHNA, CDR2 YSLEER. V was pared by 4 bases and J by 10 bases, with 16 bases between. Here the CDR3 reads CASSREATGRAFF. The CDR3 coding sequence is TGCGCCAGCAGCCGAGAGGCAACAGGGAGAGCTTTCTTT.

This clone was found a few times. CDR3 in DNA: TGTGCCAGCAGTGGGACAAAGAAGAGCTACGAGCAGTACTTC. This sequence encodes CASSGTKKSYEQYF. This sequence joins TRBV25-1 and TRBJ2-7, with a tentative D call TRBD1 (5 bases). Trimming left V 4 bases short and J 3 bases short, with 13 bases between. CDR1 and CDR2 (germline): MGHDK, SYGVNS. The CDR3 has 14 amino acids.

Only a few counts were recorded for this clone. The gene calls are TRBV27 and TRBJ2-5, with 13 nucleotides matching TRBD2. The J call may be in error: the DNA end matches TRBJ2-7 better. From germline, CDR1 is MNHEY and CDR2 SMNVEV (reference sequence). The CDR3 length is 15 residues. In DNA form, the CDR3 reads TGTGCCAGCAGTCGACTAGCGGGGGGTACCTACGAGCAGTACTTC. Its protein is CASSRLAGGTYEQYF.

This clone was seen more than once but under ten times. The genes are TRBV9 and TRBJ1-3; D is uncertain. This CDR3 is 16 amino acids long. Looked up from germline, CDR1 is SGDLS and CDR2 is YYNGEE. The V gene lost 0 bases and the J gene lost 3 bases, with 13 bases spanning the gap. The CDR3 region has the DNA TGTGCCAGCAGCGTAGGAACAGATCACATTGGAAACACCATATATTTT. Protein sequence: CASSVGTDHIGNTIYF. Together with reference TRBV9 and TRBJ1-3, the CDR3 gives the full variable domain: DSGVTQTPKHLITATGQRVTLRCSPRSGDLSVYWYQQSLDQGLQFLIQYYNGEERAKGNILERFSAQQFPDLHSELNLSSLELGDSALYFCASSVGTDHIGNTIYFGEGSWLTVV.

This chain links TRBV5-1 with TRBJ2-3; D might be TRBD1 (7 bases). Trimming pared 4 bases from V and 6 bases from J, leaving 18 bases between. CDR3 length: 15 amino acids. In germline, CDR1 is SGHRS, CDR2 YFSETQ. The CDR3: CASSIQGGLPDTQYF. In DNA, the CDR3 is TGCGCCAGCAGCATTCAGGGGGGCCTGCCTGATACGCAGTATTTT.

The chain carries TRBV27 and TRBJ1-4; D gene ambiguous. Germline CDR1 and CDR2: MNHEY and SMNVEV (reference sequence). V lost 2 bases, J lost 13 bases, and 17 bases lay in between. The CDR3 consists of 14 residues. The CDR3 loop reads CASSLTTPPYVLFF. In DNA form, the CDR3 reads TGTGCCAGCAGTTTAACAACACCCCCGTATGTACTGTTTTTT.

This chain links TRBV12-5 with TRBJ1-1; tentatively, D is TRBD1 (5 bases). Germline values: CDR1 LGHNT, CDR2 FRNRAP. The CDR3 covers 13 residues. V was trimmed by 5 bases and J by 0 bases, leaving 7 bases between them. This CDR3 is CASGAGMNTEAFF. DNA for the CDR3: TGTGCTAGTGGTGCAGGGATGAACACTGAAGCTTTCTTT.